The 10 T cell receptor beta chains given below trace back to one sample, sequenced in a study of control samples from healthy donors and cancer patients. Method: immunoSEQ multiplex PCR; TCRdb's copy keeps in-frame clones and lacks some. The sample includes 150,000 to 200,000 clones, around 88% seen only once; the top ten take over 4%. The specimen sequenced was blood. The receptors stem from a woman aged 30 to 39 in good health.

The J gene is TRBJ2-7, the V gene TRBV12-5; 7 positions match TRBD1. The germline V gene encodes CDR1 LGHNT and CDR2 FRNRAP. The J segment lost 3 bases and the V segment lost 5 bases, leaving 4 bases of the junction unmatched. The CDR3 runs to 13 residues. CDR3 residues: CASGPSGGYEQYF. The CDR3 nucleotides are TGTGCTAGTGGTCCCTCAGGGGGCTACGAGCAGTACTTC.

This clone occurred once. The chain recombines TRBV3-1 (or the pseudogene TRBV3-2) with TRBJ2-3; perhaps TRBD2 as D (7 bases). V was clipped by 1 base and J by 0 bases, with 14 bases between them. Per germline, CDR1 LGHDT and CDR2 YNNKEL (reference sequence). The CDR3 totals 17 residues. CDR3 amino acids: CASSQAAGATSTDTQYF. In DNA, the CDR3 is TGTGCCAGCAGCCAAGCGGCGGGGGCTACGAGCACAGATACGCAGTATTTT.

The chain combines TRBV5-1 with TRBJ1-5, with D possibly being TRBD1 (5 bases). This CDR3 has 15 amino acids. Trimming cost V 0 bases and J 6 bases, with 13 bases left between them. Germline CDR1 is SGHRS and CDR2 is YFSETQ. The CDR3 is CASSLDSTGIQPQHF. The CDR3 DNA is TGCGCCAGCAGCTTGGACAGTACAGGCATTCAGCCCCAGCATTTT.

This clone has more than one count but fewer than ten. The chain combines TRBV4-1 with TRBJ1-2, with TRBD1 as a possible D gene (6 bases). V gave up 1 base and J gave up 2 bases, with 8 bases separating them. Looked up from germline, CDR1 is MGHRA and CDR2 is YSYEKL. This CDR3 is 14 amino acids long. As DNA, the CDR3 is TGCGCCAGCAGCCAAGGGACAGAAAACTATGGCTACACCTTC. Protein sequence: CASSQGTENYGYTF.

V is TRBV3-1 (or the pseudogene TRBV3-2) and J is TRBJ1-2; D ambiguous. Per germline, CDR1 LGHDT and CDR2 YNNKEL (reference sequence). The ends were cut back, 1 base at V and 4 bases at J, with 7 bases in the middle. This CDR3 comprises 13 residues. CDR3 residues: CASSQGGGYGYTF. The DNA of the CDR3 is TGTGCCAGCAGCCAAGGGGGTGGCTATGGCTACACCTTC.

This clone is a singleton in its sample. V gene TRBV5-4 combines with J gene TRBJ1-4, with 7 bases lining up with TRBD1. The germline gives CDR1 SGHNT, CDR2 YYREEE (reference sequence). This CDR3 has 14 amino acids. After removal of 5 bases from V and 7 bases from J, the junction contained 8 bases not matched to a gene. CDR3 bases: TGTGCCAGCAGTTCCAGGGGGGAGGGTGAAAAACTGTTTTTT. Its protein product is CASSSRGEGEKLFF.

The chain has TRBV7-9 and TRBJ2-1; 8 bases match TRBD2. This CDR3 region has 13 residues. Germline V gene data show CDR1 as SEHNR and CDR2 as FQNEAQ (reference sequence). V trimming: 5 bases; J trimming: 8 bases; junction bases outside the gene matches: 5. CDR3: CASSILGGDEQFF. CDR3 nucleotide sequence: TGTGCCAGCAGCATCCTCGGGGGGGATGAGCAGTTCTTC.

CDR3 DNA: TGCGCCAGCAGCCAGGCTATCGGACAGGGTAGTAGGCCCCAGCATTTT. It encodes CASSQAIGQGSRPQHF. This sequence joins TRBV4-1 and TRBJ1-5, with 8 bases identical to TRBD1. The germline V gene encodes CDR1 MGHRA and CDR2 YSYEKL. The CDR3 runs to 16 residues. V lost 3 bases to trimming and J lost 9 bases; unmatched junction nucleotides: 13.

The chain uses TRBV28 and TRBJ2-1; 9 bases are shared with TRBD2. Germline V gene data show CDR1 as MDHEN and CDR2 as SYDVKM. V was pared by 2 bases and J by 7 bases, with 6 bases of the junction left unmatched. The length of the CDR3 is 15 residues. The CDR3 coding sequence is TGTGCCAGCAGTTTAGGTAGCGGGAGTAGAAATGAGCAGTTCTTC. This gives the protein CASSLGSGSRNEQFF.

V and J are TRBV5-6 and TRBJ1-2, with no clear D. V shed 2 bases and J shed 7 bases, with 6 bases lying between them. This CDR3 has 11 amino acids. Germline lookup yields CDR1 SGHDT and CDR2 YYEEEE. CDR3 protein: CASSFSGGYTF. DNA for the CDR3: TGTGCCAGCAGCTTTTCGGGTGGCTACACCTTC.